This T cell receptor beta chain was profiled in a study of T cell clonality in common variable immunodeficiency. The method was immunoSEQ multiplex PCR; TCRdb's version includes in-frame clones alone and lacks a portion of them. There are 30,000 to 40,000 clones in the sample, none observed a single time. Findings of the study overall: Repertoire-complication correlations in CVID were limited by patient heterogeneity. In common variable immunodeficiency, TCR beta chains reportedly carried fewer deletions and N-nucleotide insertions. Shared TCRbeta clones were fewer between CVID subjects than controls.

Replacement immunoglobulin had been given to every CVID subject for at least one year. Blood came from CVID subjects not ill and not taking immunomodulatory or immunosuppressive medication. This clone has at least ten counts. Its antigen is as yet unknown. The CDR3 end falls 3 residues outside the read, so it is completed with the germline J gene. Germline assignment: CDR1 SNHLY and CDR2 FYNNEI. This CDR3 is 16 amino acids long. Germline trimming cut 6 bases from V and 7 bases from J; bases unmatched to any gene: 14. Sequencing was carried out using peripheral blood mononuclear cells. The receptor's source is a human donor with common variable immunodeficiency. The chain combines TRBV2 with TRBJ2-2, with TRBD1 matching over 7 bases. The CDR3 sequence: CASRPRPEGAGGELFF. The DNA read from the CDR3 is TGTGCCAGCAGACCTCGCCCCGAGGGGGCCGGCGGGGAG.